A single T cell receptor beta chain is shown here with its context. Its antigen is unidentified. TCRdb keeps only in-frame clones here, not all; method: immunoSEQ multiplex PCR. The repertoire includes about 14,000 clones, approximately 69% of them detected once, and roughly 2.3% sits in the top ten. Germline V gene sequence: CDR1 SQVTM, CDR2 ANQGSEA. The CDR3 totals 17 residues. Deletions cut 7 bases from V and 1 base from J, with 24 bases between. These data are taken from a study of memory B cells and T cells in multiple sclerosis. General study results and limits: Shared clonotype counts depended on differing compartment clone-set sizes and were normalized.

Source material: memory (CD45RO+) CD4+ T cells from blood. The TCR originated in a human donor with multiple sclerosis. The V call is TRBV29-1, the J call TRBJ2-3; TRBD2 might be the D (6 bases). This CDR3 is CSALGRAPGKGTDTQYF. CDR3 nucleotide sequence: TGCAGCGCCCTCGGGAGAGCCCCTGGAAAAGGCACAGATACGCAGTATTTT.